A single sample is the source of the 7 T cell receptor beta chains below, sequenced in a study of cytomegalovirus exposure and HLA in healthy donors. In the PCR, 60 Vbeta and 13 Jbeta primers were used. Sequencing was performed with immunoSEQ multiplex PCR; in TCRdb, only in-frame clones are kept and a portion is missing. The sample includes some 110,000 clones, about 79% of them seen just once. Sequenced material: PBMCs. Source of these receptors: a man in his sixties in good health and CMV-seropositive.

The CDR3 protein is CASSLGRGKYNEQFF. CDR3 DNA sequence: TGTGCCAGCAGCTTAGGGCGGGGGAAGTACAATGAGCAGTTCTTC. The rearrangement links TRBV7-9 to TRBJ2-1; 7 bases are shared with TRBD2. Germline assignment: CDR1 SEHNR and CDR2 FQNEAQ (reference sequence). The CDR3 totals 15 residues. Trimming at V came to 1 base and at J to 4 bases, leaving 4 bases not matched to a gene. Supplemented by reference TRBV7-9 and TRBJ2-1, the full variable domain reads DTGVSQNPRHKITKRGQNVTFRCDPISEHNRLYWYRQTLGQGPEFLTYFQNEAQLEKSRLLSDRFSAERPKGSFSTLEIQRTEQGDSAMYLCASSLGRGKYNEQFFGPGTRLTVL.

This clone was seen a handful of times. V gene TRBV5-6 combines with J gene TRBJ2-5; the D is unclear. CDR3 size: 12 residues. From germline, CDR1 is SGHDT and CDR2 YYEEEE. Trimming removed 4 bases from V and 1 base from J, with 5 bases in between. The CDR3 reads CASSGSQETQYF. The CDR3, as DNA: TGTGCCAGCAGCGGCAGCCAAGAGACCCAGTACTTC.

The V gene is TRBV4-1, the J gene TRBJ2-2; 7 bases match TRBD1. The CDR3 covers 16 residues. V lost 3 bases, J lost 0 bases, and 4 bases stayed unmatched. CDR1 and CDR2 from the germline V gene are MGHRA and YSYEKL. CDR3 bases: TGCGCCAGCAGCCAGGCGACAGGGCCGAACACCGGGGAGCTGTTTTTT. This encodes CASSQATGPNTGELFF.

The CDR3 reads CASSRGAGELFF. CDR3 coding DNA: TGTGCCAGCAGCCGAGGAGCCGGGGAGCTGTTTTTT. This chain joins TRBV5-4 and TRBJ2-2; no firm D call. Germline lookup yields CDR1 SGHNT and CDR2 YYREEE (reference sequence). The ends were cut back, 4 bases at V and 6 bases at J, with 7 bases in the middle. This CDR3 has 12 residues.

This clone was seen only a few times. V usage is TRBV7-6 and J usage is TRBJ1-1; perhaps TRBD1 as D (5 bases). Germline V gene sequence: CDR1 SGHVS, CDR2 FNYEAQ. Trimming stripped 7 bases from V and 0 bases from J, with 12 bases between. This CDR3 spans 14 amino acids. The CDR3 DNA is TGTGCCAGCACCGAAGGGGCGGTGAACACTGAAGCTTTCTTT. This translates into CASTEGAVNTEAFF.

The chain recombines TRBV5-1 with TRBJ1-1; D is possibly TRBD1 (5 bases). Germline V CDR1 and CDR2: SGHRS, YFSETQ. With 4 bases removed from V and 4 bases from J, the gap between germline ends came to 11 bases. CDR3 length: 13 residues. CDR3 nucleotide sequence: TGCGCCAGCAGCAGATCCGGGGGCACTGAAGCTTTCTTT. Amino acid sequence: CASSRSGGTEAFF. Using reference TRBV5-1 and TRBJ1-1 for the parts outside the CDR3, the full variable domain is KAGVTQTPRYLIKTRGQQVTLSCSPISGHRSVSWYQQTPGQGLQFLFEYFSETQRNKGNFPGRFSGRQFSNSRSEMNVSTLELGDSALYLCASSRSGGTEAFFGQGTRLTVV.

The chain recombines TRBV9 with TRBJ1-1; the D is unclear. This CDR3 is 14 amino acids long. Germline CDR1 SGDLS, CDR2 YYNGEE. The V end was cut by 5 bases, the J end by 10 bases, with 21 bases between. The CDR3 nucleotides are TGTGCCAGCAGTGCCGACTACCAACGGGAGGGAGCTTTCTTT. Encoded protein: CASSADYQREGAFF.